These 6 T cell receptor beta chains were sequenced from one sample in a study of vaccination effects on CD4 cells after COVID-19. The table came from immunoSEQ multiplex PCR; TCRdb's copy has only in-frame clones and leaves some out. The top ten hold over 9% of the sample, which has about 16,000 clones, approximately 70% seen once. Before any sequencing was done, the ViraFEST assay used viral peptide pools to expand antigen-specific CD4+ T cells. Isolation of CD4+ T cells took place after about ten days of culture. Everyone in the study got two shots of either the BNT162b2 or mRNA-1273 vaccine. For these receptors, no antigen is known. This specimen consisted of CD4+ T cells from PBMCs cultured with SARS-CoV-2 spike peptides, obtained after COVID-19 vaccination. The receptors here all came from a human donor who received a COVID-19 vaccine.

By sample fraction, this clone is medium-sized (0.01 to 0.1%). The V and J genes are TRBV5-1 and TRBJ1-2, with D unclear. From germline, CDR1 is SGHRS and CDR2 YFSETQ. The CDR3 totals 14 residues. The ends were cut back, 4 bases at V and 2 bases at J, with 12 bases in the middle. CDR3 DNA: TGCGCCAGCAGCCCCAATGAGGTAAACTATGGCTACACCTTC. Translating gives CASSPNEVNYGYTF.

This clone was seen just once. The rearrangement links TRBV7-2 to TRBJ1-1; D call uncertain. V lost 5 bases and J lost 4, with 14 bases in between. The CDR3 consists of 14 residues. Germline V CDR1 and CDR2: SGHTA, FQGNSA. The CDR3 loop is CASSNRGGITEAFF. The DNA of the CDR3 is TGTGCCAGCAGCAACCGAGGAGGGATCACTGAAGCTTTCTTT.

V gene TRBV6-4 combines with J gene TRBJ2-1; 7 bases match TRBD1. V gave up 6 bases and J gave up 6 bases; unmatched junction bases: 8. The germline gives CDR1 MRHNA, CDR2 SNTAGT. The CDR3 totals 14 residues. The CDR3 DNA sequence: TGTGCCAGCAGCCCAGGGGGACAGATCAATGAGCAGTTCTTC. This encodes CASSPGGQINEQFF.

The rearrangement links TRBV6-5 to TRBJ2-3, with D maybe TRBD1 (7 bases). Trimming took off 2 bases at V and 0 bases at J, with 12 bases between the two ends. The length of the CDR3 is 16 residues. Germline V lookup: CDR1 MNHEY, CDR2 SVGAGI. CDR3 sequence (DNA): TGTGCCAGCAGTTACGCGGGACAGATTAGCACAGATACGCAGTATTTT. This codes for CASSYAGQISTDTQYF.

This clone was observed a handful of times. The chain combines TRBV19 with TRBJ1-1; tentative D call: TRBD1 (5 bases). The CDR3 consists of 13 residues. V lost 5 bases to trimming and J lost 7 bases, with 14 bases between them. Per the germline V gene, CDR1 is LNHDA and CDR2 is SQIVND (reference sequence). For the CDR3, the DNA is TGTGCCAGTAGTTGGGGACGGTCCTTTGAAGCTTTCTTT. Its protein product is CASSWGRSFEAFF.

This sequence joins TRBV7-9 and TRBJ2-7; TRBD1 matches 8 bases. The V gene's germline CDR1 is SEHNR and CDR2 FQNEAQ (reference sequence). The V and J ends lost 4 bases and 0 bases, in that order; junction bases with no gene match: 8. This CDR3 is built from 16 residues. The CDR3 region has the DNA TGTGCCAGCAGCTCCCAATGGACAGGGAGCTCCTACGAGCAGTACTTC. This encodes CASSSQWTGSSYEQYF.